The T cell receptor beta chain described here comes from a study of cytomegalovirus exposure and HLA in healthy donors. The V end lost 3 bases, the J end lost 10 bases, and 8 bases lay between the germline ends. The CDR3 sequence is 11 residues long. Per germline, CDR1 SGHNT and CDR2 YYREEE (reference sequence). 13 Jbeta primers and 60 Vbeta primers were used for the PCR. Sequenced by immunoSEQ multiplex PCR; TCRdb stores in-frame clones only, minus some. There are 150,000 to 200,000 clones in the sample; 84% occur only once, and 0.2% to 0.3% lies in the top ten. The chain links TRBV5-4 to TRBJ2-1; D unresolved. This sequence originates from a boy younger than 18 in good health and CMV-seronegative. The specimen sequenced was PBMCs. The CDR3 spells CASSSPREQFF. CDR3 DNA sequence: TGTGCCAGCAGCTCCCCCCGGGAGCAGTTCTTC.